The clone carrying this T cell receptor (beta chain) was counted only a few times. This sample was taken from a study of blood T cell repertoires in COVID-19. Profiled with immunoSEQ multiplex PCR; TCRdb holds only in-frame clones, not every one. The table lists about 280,000 clones, approximately 80% of them singletons. V lost 7 bases, J lost 5 bases, and 8 bases lay in between. CDR1 is LGHDT and CDR2 is YNNKEL in the germline V gene (reference sequence). The CDR3 has 11 residues. All enrollees were about 18 to 89 years old and from approximately 24 US areas. Assignment of participants to cohorts was predicated upon participant-reported clinical history.

This clonotype originated in a man aged 40-49 years who had been exposed to COVID-19. Specimen: PBMCs or T cells enriched from blood (not recorded which). The chain employs TRBV3-1 (or the pseudogene TRBV3-2) and TRBJ1-1; D remains ambiguous. CDR3: CASTRGTEAFF. The CDR3 DNA sequence: TGTGCCAGCACTCGAGGGACTGAAGCTTTCTTT.